This T cell receptor beta chain is drawn from a study of blood T cell repertoires in COVID-19. On the study more broadly: Donors in the United States, Italy and Spain gave samples during acute or convalescent COVID-19. T cells, B-cell-depleted T cells, or PBMCs provided the cDNA or gDNA that served as material.

Seattle patients were enrolled during active infection and followed longitudinally. Authors' processing steps: Researchers report that nucleated cell counts were estimated from reference gene primer amplification. Sequencing was performed with immunoSEQ multiplex PCR; in TCRdb, only in-frame clones are kept and a portion is missing. V and J calls and clone size are those listed in that table; D and trimming were worked out from the DNA. The profile shows roughly 100,000 clones, approximately 90% of them singletons. Trimming pared 6 bases from V and 4 bases from J, leaving 14 bases between. The CDR3 is 14 residues long. Per the germline V gene, CDR1 is SGHNT and CDR2 is YENEEA.

The sample taken for sequencing was peripheral blood. This receptor was obtained from a woman in her fifties or sixties with COVID-19, enrolled during active disease. The chain is built from TRBV11-3 and TRBJ2-3, with a tentative D call TRBD2 (6 bases). In DNA, the CDR3 is TGTGCCAGCAGGAATCGACTAGTTCCAGATACGCAGTATTTT. This sequence encodes CASRNRLVPDTQYF.